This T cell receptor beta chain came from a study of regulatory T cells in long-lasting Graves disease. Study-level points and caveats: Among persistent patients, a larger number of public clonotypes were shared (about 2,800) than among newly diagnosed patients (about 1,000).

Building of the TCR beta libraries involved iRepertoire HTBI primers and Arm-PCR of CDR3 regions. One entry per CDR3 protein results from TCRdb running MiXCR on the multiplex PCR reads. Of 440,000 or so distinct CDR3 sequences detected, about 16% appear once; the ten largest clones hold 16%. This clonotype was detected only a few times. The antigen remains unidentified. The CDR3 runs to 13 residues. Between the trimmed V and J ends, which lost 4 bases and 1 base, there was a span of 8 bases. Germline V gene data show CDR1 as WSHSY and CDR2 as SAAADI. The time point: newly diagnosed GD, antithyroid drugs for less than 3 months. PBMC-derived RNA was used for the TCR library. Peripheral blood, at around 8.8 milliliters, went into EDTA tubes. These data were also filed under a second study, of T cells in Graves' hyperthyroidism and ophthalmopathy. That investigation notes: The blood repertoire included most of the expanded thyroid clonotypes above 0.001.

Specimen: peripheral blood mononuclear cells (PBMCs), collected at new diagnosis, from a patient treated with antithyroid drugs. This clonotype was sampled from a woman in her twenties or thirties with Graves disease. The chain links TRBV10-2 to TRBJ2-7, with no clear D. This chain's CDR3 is CASSVLESYEQYF. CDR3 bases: TGCGCCAGCAGTGTTCTCGAGTCCTACGAGCAGTACTTC.